The 23 T cell receptor beta chains reported below all come from one sample, sequenced in a study of blood T cell repertoires in COVID-19. The repertoire was sequenced with immunoSEQ multiplex PCR; TCRdb's copy has only in-frame clones and lacks some. Here the sample spans approximately 20,000 clones, 80% to 90% being singletons. Sequences were obtained from peripheral blood. The receptors derive from a human donor with active COVID-19. The donor label of this sample is uncertain.

This chain connects TRBV21-1 to TRBJ2-7; the D call TRBD2 from the table was never checked on the DNA. TRBV21-1 is labeled a pseudogene. The CDR3 length is 15 residues. The CDR3 DNA follows: TGTGCCAGCAGCACCCCTAGCGGTTCGCTCTACGAGCAGTACTTC. Its translation is CASSTPSGSLYEQYF.

The CDR3 protein is CASTRDRVAEAFF. The CDR3 DNA is TGTGCCAGTACCCGGGACAGGGTGGCTGAAGCTTTCTTT. The chain has TRBV19 and TRBJ1-1; 9 bases agree with TRBD1. V lost 7 bases to trimming and J lost 6 bases; unmatched junction nucleotides: 6. Germline CDR1 and CDR2: LNHDA and SQIVND (reference sequence). This CDR3 region has 13 residues.

The J gene is TRBJ2-4, the V gene TRBV12-3 or TRBV12-4; the D gene is possibly TRBD2 (5 bases). CDR3 size: 11 residues. V lost 6 bases to trimming and J lost 10 bases, with 10 bases between them. CDR3 protein: CASSPWRIQYF. The DNA for the CDR3 is TGTGCCAGCAGCCCCTGGAGGATTCAGTACTTC.

The chain recombines TRBV21-1 with TRBJ2-7; the DNA was not used to check the table's D call, TRBD1. TRBV21-1 is annotated as a pseudogene. The CDR3 is made up of 12 amino acids. CDR3 loop: CASSKWPYEQYF. CDR3 DNA sequence: TGTGCCAGCAGCAAATGGCCCTACGAGCAGTACTTC.

The J gene is TRBJ2-4, the V gene TRBV18; perhaps TRBD2 as D (6 bases). V was clipped by 4 bases and J by 8 bases, with 18 bases between them. Germline V CDR1 and CDR2: KGHSH, LQKENI. This CDR3 is built from 15 residues. The CDR3 loop is CASSLLSGSGDIQYF. CDR3 coding DNA: TGTGCCAGCTCACTATTATCCGGGAGTGGGGACATTCAGTACTTC.

The rearrangement uses TRBV5-8 and TRBJ2-1; D might be TRBD2 (5 bases). This CDR3 contains 15 residues. Trimming took off 0 bases at V and 7 bases at J, with 14 bases between the two ends. Germline V lookup: CDR1 SGHTS, CDR2 YDEGEE. The CDR3 reads CASSLAGRRENEQFF. CDR3 in DNA: TGTGCCAGCAGCTTGGCGGGAAGACGTGAAAATGAGCAGTTCTTC.

The chain joins TRBV5-4 to TRBJ1-1; D is unclear. Trimming cost V 2 bases and J 7 bases, with 9 bases left between them. This CDR3 is built from 12 residues. Germline loops: CDR1 SGHNT, CDR2 YYREEE (reference sequence). DNA for the CDR3: TGTGCCAGCAGCTTAGCAGGCAGTGAAGCTTTCTTT. It translates to CASSLAGSEAFF.

This rearrangement joins TRBV5-4 to TRBJ2-7; 9 nucleotides agree with TRBD1. CDR1 and CDR2 (germline): SGHNT, YYREEE (reference sequence). This CDR3 has 15 residues. J lost 5 bases, V lost 3 bases, and 9 bases had no gene match. In DNA form, the CDR3 reads TGTGCCAGCAGCTGGGACCGGGACAGGGTCCACGAGCAGTACTTC. Translation gives CASSWDRDRVHEQYF.

V and J are TRBV5-4 and TRBJ2-3; 10 bases agree with TRBD2. V lost 2 bases to trimming and J lost 1 base; unmatched junction nucleotides: 10. This CDR3 comprises 18 residues. Germline lookup yields CDR1 SGHNT and CDR2 YYREEE (reference sequence). CDR3 sequence (DNA): TGTGCCAGCAGCTTAAGGAGCGGGAGGGCCGGCGGCACAGATACGCAGTATTTT. It is translated as CASSLRSGRAGGTDTQYF. Looking up the rest from reference TRBV5-4 and TRBJ2-3 gives the full variable domain: ETGVTQSPTHLIKTRGQQVTLRCSSQSGHNTVSWYQQALGQGPQFIFQYYREEENGRGNFPPRFSGLQFPNYSSELNVNALELDDSALYLCASSLRSGRAGGTDTQYFGPGTRLTVL.

This chain uses TRBV6-2 or TRBV6-3 with TRBJ2-3; 9 bases are shared with TRBD1. V dropped 4 bases and J dropped 3; count of bases not matched to a gene: 2. Germline V gene lookup returns CDR1 MNHEY and CDR2 SVGEGT. The CDR3 has 14 residues. For the CDR3, the DNA is TGTGCCAGCAGTTCCGGGACAGGGACAGATACGCAGTATTTT. Its protein product is CASSSGTGTDTQYF.

This clone was counted between two and nine times. This sequence joins TRBV7-2 and TRBJ2-7; no clear D gene. The V end lost 1 base, the J end lost 0 bases, and 7 bases lay between the germline ends. Germline V gene sequence: CDR1 SGHTA, CDR2 FQGNSA. This CDR3 has 14 amino acids. The CDR3 here is CASSLVSLSYEQYF. The CDR3 nucleotides read TGTGCCAGCAGCTTAGTAAGCCTCTCCTACGAGCAGTACTTC.

The gene calls are TRBV27 and TRBJ2-3; TRBD2 matches 7 bases. J gave up 2 bases and V 5 bases, and 4 bases lay outside the gene matches. The CDR3 is made up of 14 amino acids. Germline CDR1 MNHEY, CDR2 SMNVEV (reference sequence). The CDR3 loop is CASSPSGHTDTQYF. The CDR3 DNA sequence: TGTGCCAGCAGTCCTAGCGGCCACACAGATACGCAGTATTTT.

The gene calls are TRBV11-3 and TRBJ2-3; D is ambiguous. The CDR3 consists of 13 residues. Germline V gene data show CDR1 as SGHNT and CDR2 as YENEEA. Trimming took off 1 base at V and 6 bases at J, with 8 bases between the two ends. CDR3 in amino acids: CASSLAMTDTQYF. DNA of the CDR3: TGTGCCAGCAGCTTAGCCATGACTGATACGCAGTATTTT.

In its sample, this clone was seen a few times. The chain couples TRBV29-1 to TRBJ2-1, with a tentative D call TRBD2 (5 bases). The V end was cut by 4 bases, the J end by 3 bases, with 7 bases between. The CDR3 spans 12 residues. Germline CDR1 and CDR2: SQVTM and ANQGSEA. Here the CDR3 reads CSVASGYNEQFF. The CDR3 DNA sequence: TGCAGCGTTGCCAGCGGCTACAATGAGCAGTTCTTC.

The chain carries TRBV18 and TRBJ2-2; TRBD2 might be the D (5 bases). This CDR3 comprises 16 residues. Per the germline V gene, CDR1 is KGHSH and CDR2 is LQKENI. The germline V and J ends were trimmed by 4 bases and 4 bases, with 16 bases remaining between them. The CDR3 sequence: CASSRTTIATTGELFF. In nucleotides, the CDR3 is TGTGCCAGCTCACGGACGACTATCGCGACCACCGGGGAGCTGTTTTTT.

The chain recombines TRBV4-1 with TRBJ2-5, with D hard to call. Germline CDR1 and CDR2: MGHRA and YSYEKL. The CDR3 contains 14 residues. Trimming removed 1 base at V and 3 bases at J, with 9 bases between. This CDR3 reads CASSQGLFEETQYF. The CDR3 coding sequence is TGCGCCAGCAGCCAAGGACTTTTTGAAGAGACCCAGTACTTC.

The rearrangement links TRBV12-3 or TRBV12-4 to TRBJ2-3; D uncertain. This CDR3 contains 12 residues. Deletions cut 2 bases from V and 4 bases from J, with 4 bases between. This CDR3 reads CASSLLADTQYF. CDR3 DNA sequence: TGTGCCAGCAGTTTACTAGCAGATACGCAGTATTTT.

The chain recombines TRBV10-2 with TRBJ1-5; 9 bases fit TRBD1. CDR1 WSHSY and CDR2 SAAADI come from the germline V gene. This CDR3 is built from 16 residues. Trimming removed 6 bases from V and 0 bases from J; junction bases left unmatched: 6. CDR3 nucleotides: TGCGCCAGCAGCCCTGGGACAGGGAGTAGCAATCAGCCCCAGCATTTT. Protein: CASSPGTGSSNQPQHF.

The V gene is TRBV4-2, the J gene TRBJ2-1, with D tentatively TRBD1 (5 bases). This CDR3 contains 14 residues. CDR1 and CDR2 from the germline V gene are LGHNA and YNFKEQ. Trimming took off 1 base at V and 4 bases at J, with 8 bases between the two ends. DNA of the CDR3: TGTGCCAGCAGCCAAGGAGACAGATACAATGAGCAGTTCTTC. It is translated as CASSQGDRYNEQFF.

The rearrangement joins TRBV7-6 to TRBJ2-3, with TRBD1 matching over 10 bases. Germline trimming cut 5 bases from V and 2 bases from J; bases unmatched to any gene: 10. The germline CDR1 and CDR2 sequences are SGHVS and FNYEAQ. This CDR3 spans 17 amino acids. The CDR3 loop reads CASSQGRQGAVTDTQYF. DNA of the CDR3: TGTGCCAGCAGCCAAGGTCGACAGGGGGCGGTCACAGATACGCAGTATTTT.

The V gene is TRBV29-1, the J gene TRBJ2-7, with TRBD1 identical over 7 bases. The trim removed 1 base at V and 4 bases at J, leaving 4 bases unmatched. The CDR3 runs to 13 residues. From germline, CDR1 is SQVTM and CDR2 ANQGSEA. The CDR3 loop is CSVEVAQGYEQYF. The CDR3 DNA follows: TGCAGCGTTGAAGTTGCACAGGGGTACGAGCAGTACTTC.

This chain links TRBV11-2 with TRBJ2-5, with TRBD2 matching over 12 bases. V lost 5 bases and J lost 4; bases outside the gene matches: 5. The CDR3 covers 15 residues. Per the germline V gene, CDR1 is SGHAT and CDR2 is FQNNGV. The DNA of the CDR3 is TGTGCCAGCAGCCCAGGGACTAGCGGGCGAGAGACCCAGTACTTC. It yields the protein CASSPGTSGRETQYF.

The chain links TRBV6-5 to TRBJ2-3; D perhaps matches TRBD2 (5 bases). V was clipped by 7 bases and J by 4 bases, with 18 bases between them. The germline V gene encodes CDR1 MNHEY and CDR2 SVGAGI. This CDR3 spans 15 amino acids. The CDR3 sequence: CASTAVPAVPDTQYF. CDR3 nucleotides: TGTGCCAGCACTGCTGTCCCAGCGGTCCCAGATACGCAGTATTTT.